The TCR beta chain described here comes from a study of siplizumab effects on memory and regulatory T cells. Findings of the study overall: Mean Treg-derived proportions of mappable alloreactive CD4+ clones were around 72% for siplizumab and 25% to 30% for controls. Some alloreactive sequences were traceable to unstimulated CD4+ memory cells, and siplizumab significantly reduced them. Only a minority of proliferating CD4+ or CD8+ clones had an assignable naive or memory phenotype, with roughly 80-97% lacking one.

The CDR3 has 14 amino acids. The V gene's germline CDR1 is KGHSH and CDR2 LQKENI. V was clipped by 6 bases and J by 7 bases; unmatched bases: 11. Each sample contributed roughly 10^5 TCR templates to the assay. Profiled with immunoSEQ multiplex PCR; TCRdb holds only in-frame clones, not every one. Among 55,000 to 80,000 clones listed, roughly 78% were seen once. For this clone: Antigen specificity is unknown.

Sample: memory CD4+ T cells sorted from blood. V and J are TRBV18 and TRBJ2-7; 8 positions agree with TRBD1. The source is a human donor in good health. The CDR3 region is CASSLGTGDEEQYF. CDR3 in DNA: TGTGCCAGCTCTCTCGGGACAGGCGACGAGGAGCAGTACTTC. Drawing the rest from reference TRBV18 and TRBJ2-7, the complete variable domain is NAGVMQNPRHLVRRRGQEARLRCSPMKGHSHVYWYRQLPEEGLKFMVYLQKENIIDESGMPKERFSAEFPKEGPSILRIQQVVRGDSAAYFCASSLGTGDEEQYFGPGTRLTVT.